A selection of T cell receptor beta chains follows, all from one sample in a study of shared clonotypes between healthy human individuals. Sequencing used immunoSEQ multiplex PCR; TCRdb keeps in-frame clones, though not all of them. In the table there are about 590,000 clones, less than 97% of which are singletons. The source material was naive CD8+ T cells sorted from blood. Every receptor here comes from a woman in her twenties or thirties in good health. The conserved cysteine and the conserved F or W are not part of the CDR3 here. The D gene is left open where the match is weak.

CDR3 protein | V gene | D gene | J gene
ASSLDSGTGLSGANVLT | TRBV7-6 | TRBD1 | TRBJ2-6
ASSLWGGVPEAF | TRBV11-2 | - | TRBJ1-1
ASSMTGQGGETQY | TRBV5-1 | TRBD1 | TRBJ2-5
ASSGRGVLSNYGYT | TRBV2 | - | TRBJ1-2
ASTFWASGADTQY | TRBV28 | - | TRBJ2-3
ASSSTRGYEQY | TRBV27 | - | TRBJ2-7
ASSIGGGDAGYEQY | TRBV19 | TRBD2 | TRBJ2-7
ASSLGAGDEQY | TRBV13 | - | TRBJ2-7
ASSLEPATGGNTGELF | TRBV28 | TRBD1 | TRBJ2-2
ASRVGFFGETQY | TRBV2 | - | TRBJ2-5
ARTELAYGELF | TRBV10-1 | TRBD2 | TRBJ2-2
ASSIGLVSEQY | TRBV7-6 | TRBD2 | TRBJ2-7
ASSLNLAGDETQY | TRBV7-3 | TRBD2 | TRBJ2-5
SVQSAENYEQY | TRBV29-1 | - | TRBJ2-7
ASSGPSDNQPQH | TRBV28 | - | TRBJ1-5
ASSLEGTGAISYEQY | TRBV27 | TRBD1 | TRBJ2-7
ASRDRESGELF | TRBV5-6 | TRBD1 | TRBJ2-2
ASSLGDRSYEQY | TRBV5-4 | - | TRBJ2-7